This T cell receptor beta chain was sequenced in a study of T cell responses to AZD1222 COVID-19 vaccine. Study results and limitations: It should be noted that donors were predominantly white British and more often female, and clonal diversity was possibly underestimated.

Assay: immunoSEQ multiplex PCR; the TCRdb copy retains only in-frame clones and omits some. This table has approximately 100,000 clones, approximately 90% appearing once. A remark on this clone: The antigen is unknown. This sample also contains other DNA sequences that code for the same CDR3.

The V end lost 1 base, the J end lost 5 bases, and 5 bases lay between the germline ends. The germline CDR1 and CDR2 sequences are SGHTA and FQGNSA. The CDR3 length is 13 residues. The TCR sequence derives from an adult in good health. This chain joins TRBV7-2 and TRBJ2-2; D remains unclear. Source: peripheral blood, taken on day 0 of AZD1222 vaccination. DNA of the CDR3: TGTGCCAGCAGCTTAGAGGGAACCGGGGAGCTGTTTTTT. Its protein is CASSLEGTGELFF.